The T cell receptor beta chain described here comes from a study of T cell responses to AZD1222 COVID-19 vaccine. Study results and limitations: In a largely white British group with more females than males, clonal diversity was possibly underestimated. Only 5 or 6 AZD1222 recipients were seropositive at baseline.

A single count supports this clone. The target antigen is unknown. Clones were read by immunoSEQ multiplex PCR, and TCRdb kept only the in-frame ones, dropping some. The sample comprises around 71,000 clones, 80% of which are singletons, and about an eighth rests with the top ten. The CDR3 sequence is 15 residues long. The germline gives CDR1 LGHDT, CDR2 YNNKEL (reference sequence). The ends were cut back, 4 bases at V and 7 bases at J, with 19 bases in the middle. The material was peripheral blood, obtained 28 days after the second AZD1222 dose. The clonotype comes from an adult who received the AZD1222 COVID-19 vaccine. This chain uses TRBV3-1 (or the pseudogene TRBV3-2) with TRBJ1-2, with a tentative D call TRBD1 (6 bases). The CDR3 DNA sequence: TGTGCCAGCAGCCTAGCGAGGGGGGAGAGTGGTGGCTACACCTTC. It translates to CASSLARGESGGYTF.